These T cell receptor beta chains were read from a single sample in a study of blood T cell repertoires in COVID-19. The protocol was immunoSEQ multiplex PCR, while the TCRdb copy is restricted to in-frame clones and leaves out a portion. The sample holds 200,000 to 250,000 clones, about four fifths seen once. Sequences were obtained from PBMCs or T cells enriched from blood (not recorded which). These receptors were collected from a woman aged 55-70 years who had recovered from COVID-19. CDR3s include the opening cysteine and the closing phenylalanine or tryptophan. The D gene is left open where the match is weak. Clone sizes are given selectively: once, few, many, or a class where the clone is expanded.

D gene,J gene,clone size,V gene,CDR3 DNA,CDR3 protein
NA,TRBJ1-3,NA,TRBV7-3,TGTGCCAGCAGCCCAACAGGGTTCGGAAACACCATATATTTT,CASSPTGFGNTIYF
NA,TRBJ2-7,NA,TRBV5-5,TGTGCCAGCAGCTTGGGGGACTGGCTTAGCTCCTACGAGCAGTACTTC,CASSLGDWLSSYEQYF
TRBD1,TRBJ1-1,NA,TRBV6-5,TGTGCCAGCAGTTACAAAGGGGGCGCGGGGGGTGCTTTCTTT,CASSYKGGAGGAFF
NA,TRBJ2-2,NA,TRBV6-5,TGTGCCAGCAGTTATAAGCCGGGCGGGGAGCTGTTTTTT,CASSYKPGGELFF
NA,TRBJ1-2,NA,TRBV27,TGTGCCAGCAGTTCCCGGGCTAACTATGGCTACACCTTC,CASSSRANYGYTF
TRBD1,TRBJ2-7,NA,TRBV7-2,TGTGCCAGCAGCTTCGACAGGGGCGAGCAGTACTTC,CASSFDRGEQYF
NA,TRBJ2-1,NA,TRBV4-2,TGTGCCAGCAGCCACGTCGACAGGACTCGCTCCTACAATGAGCAGTTCTTC,CASSHVDRTRSYNEQFF
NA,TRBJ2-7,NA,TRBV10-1,TGCGCCAGCAGCCCCCAACGGGGTTCATACGAGCAGTACTTC,CASSPQRGSYEQYF
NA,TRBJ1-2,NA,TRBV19,TGTGCCAGTACCTACAGGGAAAACTATGGCTACACCTTC,CASTYRENYGYTF
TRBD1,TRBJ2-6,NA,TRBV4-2,TGTGCCAGCAGCCCAGGACAGGGGGCAGGTGGGGCCAACGTCCTGGCTTTC,CASSPGQGAGGANVLAF
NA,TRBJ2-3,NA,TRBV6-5,TGTGCCAGCAGTTACGATAGCCTTAGCACAGATACGCAGTATTTT,CASSYDSLSTDTQYF
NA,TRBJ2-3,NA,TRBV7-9,TGTGCCAGCAGCTTATCCTTGCCGGGACACTCCATGGGTACGCAGTATTTT,CASSLSLPGHSMGTQYF
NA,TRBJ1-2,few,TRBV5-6,TGTGCCAGCAGCCCCCAGGGTACAGTACACACCTTC,CASSPQGTVHTF
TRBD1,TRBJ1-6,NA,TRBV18,TGTGCCAGCTCCCCGGGACAGGCCGGGGTCAATTCACCCCTCCACTTT,CASSPGQAGVNSPLHF
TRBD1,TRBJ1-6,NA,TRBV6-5,TGTGCCAGCAGTTACGGGACAGGGGGCAGTTCACCCCTCCACTTT,CASSYGTGGSSPLHF
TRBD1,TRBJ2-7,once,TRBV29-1,TGCAGCGTTAGGACAGGGGAAAACTCCTACGAGCAGTACTTC,CSVRTGENSYEQYF
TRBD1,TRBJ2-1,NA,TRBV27,TGTGCCAGCAGTTTTATCCCGGGACAGGTGCTTTACAATGAGCAGTTCTTC,CASSFIPGQVLYNEQFF
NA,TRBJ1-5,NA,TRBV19,TGTGCCAGTAGTATACAGAAGGGGGGGGGCAATCAGCCCCAGCATTTT,CASSIQKGGGNQPQHF
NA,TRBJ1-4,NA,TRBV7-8,TGTGCCAGCAGCTTACTTCTAGGGGGACCTAATGAAAAACTGTTTTTT,CASSLLLGGPNEKLFF
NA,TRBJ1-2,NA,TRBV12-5,TGTGCTAGTGGTTTGAACCCGGTCGGGGGGCGAGAAGGCTACACCTTC,CASGLNPVGGREGYTF
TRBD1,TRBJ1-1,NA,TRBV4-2,TGTGCCAGCAGCCAATCTAGGGACAGGGTGGGCACTGAAGCTTTCTTT,CASSQSRDRVGTEAFF
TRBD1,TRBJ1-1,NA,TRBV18,TGTGCCAGCTCACCCGAACAGGGGGGGGACACTGAAGCTTTCTTT,CASSPEQGGDTEAFF
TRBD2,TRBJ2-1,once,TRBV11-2,TGTGCCAGCAGCCCCCTTCGGACTAGCGGGATAAATGAGCAGTTCTTC,CASSPLRTSGINEQFF
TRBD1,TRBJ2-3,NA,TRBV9,TGTGCCAGCAGCGTCCGAGGTTGGACAGGGGTCGATTCTAGCACAGATACGCAGTATTTT,CASSVRGWTGVDSSTDTQYF
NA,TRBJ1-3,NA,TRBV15,TGTGCCACCAGCAGAGATATGATCAGACAGCCTGACAATGGAAACACCATATATTTT,CATSRDMIRQPDNGNTIYF
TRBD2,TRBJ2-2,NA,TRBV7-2,TGTGCCAGCTCGGGGGGGCCGAACACCGGGGAGCTGTTTTTT,CASSGGPNTGELFF
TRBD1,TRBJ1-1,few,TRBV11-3,TGTGCCAGCAGCCCAGGGACAGTGCGGAACACTGAAGCTTTCTTT,CASSPGTVRNTEAFF
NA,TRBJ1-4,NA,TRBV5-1,TGCGCCAGCAGCCCCGGGTCGGGTGAAAAACTGTTTTTT,CASSPGSGEKLFF
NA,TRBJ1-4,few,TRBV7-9,TGTGCCAGCAGCTTAGAACAGGCAGAAAAACTGTTTTTT,CASSLEQAEKLFF
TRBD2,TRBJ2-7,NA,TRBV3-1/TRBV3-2,TGTGCCAGCAGCCGACTAGCGGGATCCTACGAGCAGTACTTC,CASSRLAGSYEQYF
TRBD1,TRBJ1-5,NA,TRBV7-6,TGTGCCAGCAGCTTAGGACAGGGGGGGACCTCCGAGCCCCAGCATTTT,CASSLGQGGTSEPQHF